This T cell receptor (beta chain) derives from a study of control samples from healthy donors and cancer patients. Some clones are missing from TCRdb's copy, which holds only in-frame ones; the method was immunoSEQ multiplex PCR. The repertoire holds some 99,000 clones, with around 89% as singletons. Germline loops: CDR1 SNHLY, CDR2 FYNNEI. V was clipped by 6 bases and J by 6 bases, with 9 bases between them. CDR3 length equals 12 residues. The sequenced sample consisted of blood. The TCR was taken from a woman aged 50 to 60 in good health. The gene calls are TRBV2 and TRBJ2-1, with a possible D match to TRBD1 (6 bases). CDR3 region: CASSLQGNEQFF. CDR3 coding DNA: TGTGCCAGCAGCCTACAGGGCAATGAGCAGTTCTTC.